These T cell receptor beta chains were read from a single sample in a study of tumor-infiltrating lymphocytes in primary liver carcinoma. TCRdb analysed the multiplex PCR reads with MiXCR anew, one entry per CDR3 protein. The sample has roughly 32,000 distinct CDR3 sequences; 76% are singletons. What was sequenced was liver tumor tissue from sampling region 5. These receptors were obtained from a man aged 35 to 55 with primary liver carcinoma and hepatitis B virus infection. The conserved cysteine and the conserved F or W are not part of the CDR3 here. The order of the fields is J gene, V gene, CDR3 protein.

TRBJ2-3 TRBV28 ASSPPGGSGTHY
TRBJ2-4 TRBV12-3/TRBV12-4 ASSFGAGVAKNIQY
TRBJ2-2 TRBV6-2/TRBV6-3 TSSLWESGGELF
TRBJ1-6 TRBV28 TSSLDLDNSPLQ
TRBJ2-2 TRBV11-1 AGSFTGVTGELF
TRBJ2-2 TRBV5-4 VSSRQNRNTGELF
TRBJ2-5 TRBV5-1 ASSSVAAPQETQY
TRBJ2-7 TRBV10-3 AINEVRQEQY
TRBJ1-2 TRBV5-1 ASSEFAGHGYT
TRBJ2-3 TRBV6-5 ASGRVETQY
TRBJ2-2 TRBV25-1 ACSEGTDTGELF
TRBJ2-1 TRBV11-2 ASSWDHRMCYNKQF
TRBJ2-1 TRBV4-2 ASNLGHSDNEQF
TRBJ2-7 TRBV11-2 VSSLESGIYAEQY
TRBJ1-4 TRBV11-2 ASSLDGFANEELH
TRBJ2-7 TRBV12-3/TRBV12-4 ASSIGTGGSYEQY
TRBJ2-6 TRBV18 ASSPQPSGANVLT
TRBJ2-1 TRBV6-2/TRBV6-3 ASSFNVQGANSYNEQS
TRBJ1-2 TRBV5-1 ASSDRTGDYSSGYT
TRBJ2-2 TRBV19 TSSISPGSGELF
TRBJ2-3 TRBV11-3 ASSLESGRIDTQY
TRBJ2-3 TRBV11-3 ASSLETGRTGTQY
TRBJ1-3 TRBV12-3/TRBV12-4 AGSPHKEGNTIY
TRBJ2-4 TRBV29-1 SLEGQGAWGIQY
TRBJ2-5 TRBV6-5 VSSYTGTGKRTQY